This paragraph covers one TCR beta chain sequence. Trimming removed 0 bases at V and 5 bases at J, with 4 bases between. Germline assignment: CDR1 LNHNV and CDR2 YYDKDF (reference sequence). The CDR3 length is 13 residues. The sample is drawn from a study of blood T cell repertoires in COVID-19. Those enrolled in Seattle joined during active infection and were followed longitudinally afterward. Authors' data handling: From reference gene primer amplification, estimates of nucleated cell counts were derived. Generated by immunoSEQ multiplex PCR, the TCRdb table keeps only in-frame clones and is missing some. That table supplies the V and J calls and clone size; D and trimming were determined from the DNA. The sample has 300,000 to 400,000 clones; 70% to 90% are singletons.

The specimen was peripheral blood. The rearrangement uses TRBV15 and TRBJ2-2; D is ambiguous. This TCR derives from a woman in her twenties or thirties with COVID-19, enrolled during active disease. The CDR3 region is CATSRDGTGELFF. CDR3 in DNA: TGTGCCACCAGCAGAGACGGGACCGGGGAGCTGTTTTTT.